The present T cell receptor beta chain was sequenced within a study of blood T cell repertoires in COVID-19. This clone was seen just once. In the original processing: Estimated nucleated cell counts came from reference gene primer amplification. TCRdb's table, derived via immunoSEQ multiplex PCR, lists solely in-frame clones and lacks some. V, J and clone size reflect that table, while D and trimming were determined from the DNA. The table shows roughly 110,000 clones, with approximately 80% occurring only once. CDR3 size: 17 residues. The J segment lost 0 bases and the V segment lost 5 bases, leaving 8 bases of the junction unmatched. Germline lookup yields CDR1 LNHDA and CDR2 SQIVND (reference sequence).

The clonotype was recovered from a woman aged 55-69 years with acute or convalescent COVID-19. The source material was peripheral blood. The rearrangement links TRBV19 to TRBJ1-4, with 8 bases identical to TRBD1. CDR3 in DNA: TGTGCCAGTAGTTCGCCGGGACAGGTCACAACTAATGAAAAACTGTTTTTT. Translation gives CASSSPGQVTTNEKLFF.